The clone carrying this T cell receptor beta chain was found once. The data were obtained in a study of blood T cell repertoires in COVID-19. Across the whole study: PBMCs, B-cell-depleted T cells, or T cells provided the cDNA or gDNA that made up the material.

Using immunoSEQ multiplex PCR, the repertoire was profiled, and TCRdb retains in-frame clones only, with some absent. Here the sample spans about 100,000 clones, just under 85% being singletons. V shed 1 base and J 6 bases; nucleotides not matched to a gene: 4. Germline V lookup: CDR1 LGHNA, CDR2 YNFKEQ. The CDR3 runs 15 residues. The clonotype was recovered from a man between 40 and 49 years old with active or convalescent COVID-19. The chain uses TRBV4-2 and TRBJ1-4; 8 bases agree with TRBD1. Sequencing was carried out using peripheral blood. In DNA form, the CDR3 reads TGTGCCAGCAGCCAAGCAGGGGGCGCGGATGAAAAACTGTTTTTT. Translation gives CASSQAGGADEKLFF.